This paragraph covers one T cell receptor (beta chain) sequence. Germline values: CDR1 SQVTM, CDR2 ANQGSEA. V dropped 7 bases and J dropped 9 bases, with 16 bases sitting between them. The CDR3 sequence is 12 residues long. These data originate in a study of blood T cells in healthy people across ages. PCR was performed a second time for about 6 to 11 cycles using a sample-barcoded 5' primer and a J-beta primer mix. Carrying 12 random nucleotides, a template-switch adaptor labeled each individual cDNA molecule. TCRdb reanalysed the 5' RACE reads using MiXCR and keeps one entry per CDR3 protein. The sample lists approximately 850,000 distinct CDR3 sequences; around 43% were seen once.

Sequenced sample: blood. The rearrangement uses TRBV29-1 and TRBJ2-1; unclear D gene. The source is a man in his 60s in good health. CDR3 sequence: CSGTLLRSEQFF. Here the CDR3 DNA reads TGCAGCGGTACATTGCTCCGTAGTGAGCAGTTCTTC.